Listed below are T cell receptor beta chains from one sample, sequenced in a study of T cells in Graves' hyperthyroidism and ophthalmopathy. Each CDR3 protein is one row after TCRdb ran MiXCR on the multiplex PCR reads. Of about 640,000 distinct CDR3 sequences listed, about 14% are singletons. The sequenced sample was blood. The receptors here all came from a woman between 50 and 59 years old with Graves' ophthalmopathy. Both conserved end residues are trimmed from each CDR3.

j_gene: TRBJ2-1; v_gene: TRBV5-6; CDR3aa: ASSSTIRLVWRPHNEQF
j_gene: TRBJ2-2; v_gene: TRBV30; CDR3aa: AWSGVGGGTGELF
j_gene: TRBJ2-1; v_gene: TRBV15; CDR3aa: ATSRDLGAFVYNEQF
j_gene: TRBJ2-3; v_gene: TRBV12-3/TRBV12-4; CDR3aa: ASSLAIGQSTDTQY
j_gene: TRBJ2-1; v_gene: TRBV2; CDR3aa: ASSEVAGANEQF
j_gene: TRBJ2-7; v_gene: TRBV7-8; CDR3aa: ASSLRLAGGAARSEQY
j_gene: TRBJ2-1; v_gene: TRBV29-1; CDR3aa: SVEGGGRVNEQF
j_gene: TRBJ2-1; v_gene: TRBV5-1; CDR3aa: ASSLGELAATYNEQF
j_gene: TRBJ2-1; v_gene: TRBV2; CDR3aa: ASSEVGLAGDNEQF
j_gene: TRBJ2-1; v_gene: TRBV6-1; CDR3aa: ANDKAPAGTSYNEQF
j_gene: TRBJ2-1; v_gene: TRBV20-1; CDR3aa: SADGGLAGSAEQF
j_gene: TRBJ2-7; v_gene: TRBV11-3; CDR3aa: ASSIAGASYEQY
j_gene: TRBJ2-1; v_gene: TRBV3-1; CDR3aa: ASSQVIAGGPRNEQF
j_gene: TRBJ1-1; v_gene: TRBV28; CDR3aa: ASSYPGRMNTEAF
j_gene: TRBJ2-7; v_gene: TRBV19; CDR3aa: ASKDRGVNEQY
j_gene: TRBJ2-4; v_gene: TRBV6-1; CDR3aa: ASSSGGVIAGNIQY
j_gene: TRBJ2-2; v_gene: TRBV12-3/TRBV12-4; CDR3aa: ASSFLDGYRELF
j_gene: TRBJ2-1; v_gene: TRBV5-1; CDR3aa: ASSSSSNLYNEQF
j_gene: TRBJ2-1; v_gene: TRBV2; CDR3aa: ASSEIWTQANNEQF
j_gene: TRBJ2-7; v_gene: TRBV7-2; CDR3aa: ASSLSLIGKAYEQY
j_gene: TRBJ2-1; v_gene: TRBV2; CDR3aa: ASIANEQF
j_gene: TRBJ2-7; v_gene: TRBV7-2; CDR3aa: ASSTRGVRQY
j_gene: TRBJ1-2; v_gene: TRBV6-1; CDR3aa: ASSDGVYGYT
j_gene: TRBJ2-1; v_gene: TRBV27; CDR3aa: ASSSSWDAPDPQF
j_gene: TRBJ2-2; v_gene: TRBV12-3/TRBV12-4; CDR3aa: AIRTSPRTPGSCF